Each of the 14 T cell receptor beta chains below was sequenced from the same sample in a study of blood T cells in healthy people across ages (dated by TCRdb to 2014 to 2015). Library construction relied on 5' RACE. Sequencing was carried out with an Illumina HiSeq 2500. A second PCR of about 7 to 12 cycles was run with a J-beta primer mix and a sample-barcoded 5' primer. TCRdb itself trimmed the public reads at Q25 with fastp, ran MiXCR and retained productive beta chains. Rows matching on CDR3 protein sequence are summarized as one entry with the most common DNA and genes. Here the sample has approximately 850,000 distinct CDR3 sequences; about 62% occur a single time. The top ten constitute 22% of the sample. The sample comprised blood. These receptors were taken from a man younger than 40 in good health.

This chain uses TRBV13 with TRBJ2-5; D remains unclear. The J call may be faulty, since TRBJ2-7 better matches the DNA end. Germline V CDR1 and CDR2: PRHDT, FYEKMQ (reference sequence). The CDR3 covers 14 residues. This chain's CDR3 is CASSLSRLPYEQYF. The CDR3 nucleotides read TGTGCCAGCAGCTTGTCCAGGCTTCCATACGAGCAGTACTTC.

This sequence joins TRBV20-1 and TRBJ2-3; 8 bases map to TRBD2. The junction had 8 bases not matched to a gene; V was cut back by 3 bases and J by 0 bases. Germline V gene data show CDR1 as DFQATT and CDR2 as SNEGSKA (reference sequence). This CDR3 has 16 amino acids. For the CDR3, the DNA is TGCAGTGCTAGGGCCGATGCTAGCGGGAGCACAGATACGCAGTATTTT. Translated: CSARADASGSTDTQYF.

The rearrangement joins TRBV4-2 to TRBJ1-2; D unclear. The CDR3 totals 12 residues. Deletions cut 5 bases from V and 6 bases from J, with 10 bases between. Germline V gene sequence: CDR1 LGHNA, CDR2 YNFKEQ. The CDR3 nucleotides read TGTGCCAGCAGCTATCAGCGGGATGGCTACACCTTC. Protein sequence: CASSYQRDGYTF.

The genes are TRBV7-2 and TRBJ2-3, with D hard to call. Trimming shortened V by 5 bases and J by 5 bases, and 14 bases separated the two germline ends. Germline CDR1 is SGHTA and CDR2 is FQGNSA. This CDR3 spans 14 amino acids. The DNA for the CDR3 is TGTGCCAGCAGCCCTACGCGGTTGGGAGATACGCAGTATTTT. It is translated as CASSPTRLGDTQYF.

This clonotype was seen a few times. The J gene is TRBJ1-5, the V gene TRBV3-1; D unresolved. Germline V gene sequence: CDR1 LGHDT, CDR2 YNNKEL (reference sequence). Trimming stripped 1 base from V and 5 bases from J, with 9 bases between. CDR3 size: 14 residues. This CDR3 reads CASSQAARDQPQHF. CDR3 in DNA: TGTGCCAGCAGCCAAGCGGCCCGAGATCAGCCCCAGCATTTT.

The CDR3 reads CSATEATRVHTQYF. The CDR3 region has the DNA TGCAGTGCTACAGAGGCCACTCGGGTGCATACGCAGTATTTT. The rearrangement joins TRBV20-1 to TRBJ2-3; D gene unclear. The germline V and J ends were trimmed by 4 bases and 7 bases, with 18 bases remaining between them. CDR3 length: 14 residues. Germline V gene sequence: CDR1 DFQATT, CDR2 SNEGSKA (reference sequence).

The V gene is TRBV10-3, the J gene TRBJ1-1; D ambiguous. Germline CDR1 and CDR2: ENHRY and SYGVKD. This CDR3 region has 15 residues. The V gene lost 3 bases and the J gene lost 4 bases, with 15 bases spanning the gap. The CDR3 reads CAISEHDSGVTEAFF. The CDR3 DNA sequence: TGTGCCATCAGTGAACATGATAGCGGTGTCACTGAAGCTTTCTTT.

This clonotype was observed a few times. The chain combines TRBV5-1 with TRBJ2-5; D possibly uses TRBD1 or TRBD2 (5 bases each). V lost 5 bases and J lost 2, with 16 bases in between. The CDR3 extends over 15 amino acids. Germline-derived CDR1 and CDR2 are SGHRS and YFSETQ. For the CDR3, the DNA is TGCGCCAGCAGTGATTTATCAGGGAGTCAAGAGACCCAGTACTTC. This codes for CASSDLSGSQETQYF.

This chain links TRBV3-1 with TRBJ2-1; D is uncertain. The CDR3 consists of 11 residues. The V gene's germline CDR1 is LGHDT and CDR2 YNNKEL (reference sequence). V was clipped by 2 bases and J by 15 bases, with 11 bases between them. In DNA form, the CDR3 reads TGTGCCAGCAGCCAATACTTATTTACGTTCTTC. It codes for CASSQYLFTFF.

The chain is built from TRBV6-6 and TRBJ1-5; 7 nucleotides align to TRBD1. Germline lookup yields CDR1 MNHNY and CDR2 SVGAGI (reference sequence). V trimming: 4 bases; J trimming: 6 bases; junction bases outside the gene matches: 9. This CDR3 spans 15 amino acids. This CDR3 is CASSSGQVQGQPQHF. The CDR3 DNA reads as TGTGCCAGCAGTTCCGGACAGGTACAGGGTCAGCCCCAGCATTTT.

The chain uses TRBV6-1 and TRBJ1-1; D unclear. Trimming took 8 bases from V and 1 from J, leaving 5 bases between them. This CDR3 region has 11 residues. Germline V gives CDR1 MNHNS, CDR2 SASEGT. The CDR3 reads CASGQNTEAFF. The CDR3 nucleotides read TGTGCCAGCGGGCAGAACACTGAAGCTTTCTTT.

This clonotype occurred many times. This rearrangement joins TRBV7-9 to TRBJ2-1; maybe TRBD2 (7 bases). The CDR3 consists of 15 residues. V was cut by 6 bases and J by 6 bases, with 18 bases left in between. Germline V gene lookup returns CDR1 SEHNR and CDR2 FQNEAQ (reference sequence). CDR3 bases: TGTGCCAGCAGATACGGGGGGCTAGCGCTCAATGAGCAGTTCTTC. Protein product: CASRYGGLALNEQFF. Full variable domain (outside the CDR3, taken from reference TRBV7-9 and TRBJ2-1): DTGVSQNPRHKITKRGQNVTFRCDPISEHNRLYWYRQTLGQGPEFLTYFQNEAQLEKSRLLSDRFSAERPKGSFSTLEIQRTEQGDSAMYLCASRYGGLALNEQFFGPGTRLTVL.

CDR3 nucleotide sequence: TGTGCCAGCAGTTACTCGGGACAGCCCTATGGCTACACCTTC. Its translation is CASSYSGQPYGYTF. The rearrangement uses TRBV6-2 or TRBV6-3 and TRBJ1-2, with 7 positions matching TRBD1. Germline-derived CDR1 and CDR2 are MNHEY and SVGEGT. This CDR3 is 14 amino acids long. V trimming: 0 bases; J trimming: 4 bases; junction bases outside the gene matches: 2.

The V gene is TRBV7-2, the J gene TRBJ2-2; possible D gene TRBD2, 7 bases. The CDR3 covers 15 residues. The V end lost 6 bases, the J end lost 0 bases, and 11 bases lay between the germline ends. Per the germline V gene, CDR1 is SGHTA and CDR2 is FQGNSA. CDR3 DNA sequence: TGTGCCAGCAGAAAGGGGGGGTCGAACACCGGGGAGCTGTTTTTT. It specifies CASRKGGSNTGELFF.